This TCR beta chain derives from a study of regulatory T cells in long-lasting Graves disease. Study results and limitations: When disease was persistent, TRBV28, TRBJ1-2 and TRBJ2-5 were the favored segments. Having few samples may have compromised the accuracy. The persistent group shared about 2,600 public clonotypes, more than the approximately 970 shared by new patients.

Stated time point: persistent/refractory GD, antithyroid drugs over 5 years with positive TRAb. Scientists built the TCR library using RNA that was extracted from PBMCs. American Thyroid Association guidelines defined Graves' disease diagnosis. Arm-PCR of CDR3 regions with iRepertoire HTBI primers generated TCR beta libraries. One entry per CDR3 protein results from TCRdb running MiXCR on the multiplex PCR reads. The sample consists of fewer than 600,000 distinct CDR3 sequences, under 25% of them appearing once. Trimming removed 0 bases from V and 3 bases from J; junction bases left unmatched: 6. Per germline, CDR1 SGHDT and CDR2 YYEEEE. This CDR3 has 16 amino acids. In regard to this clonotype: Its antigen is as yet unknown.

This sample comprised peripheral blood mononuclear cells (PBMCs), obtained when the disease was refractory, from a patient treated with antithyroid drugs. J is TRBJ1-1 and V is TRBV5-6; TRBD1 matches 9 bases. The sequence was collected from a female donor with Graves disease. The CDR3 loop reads CASSLEFRDRDTEAFF. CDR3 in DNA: TGTGCCAGCAGCTTGGAGTTCCGGGACAGGGACACTGAAGCTTTCTTT.